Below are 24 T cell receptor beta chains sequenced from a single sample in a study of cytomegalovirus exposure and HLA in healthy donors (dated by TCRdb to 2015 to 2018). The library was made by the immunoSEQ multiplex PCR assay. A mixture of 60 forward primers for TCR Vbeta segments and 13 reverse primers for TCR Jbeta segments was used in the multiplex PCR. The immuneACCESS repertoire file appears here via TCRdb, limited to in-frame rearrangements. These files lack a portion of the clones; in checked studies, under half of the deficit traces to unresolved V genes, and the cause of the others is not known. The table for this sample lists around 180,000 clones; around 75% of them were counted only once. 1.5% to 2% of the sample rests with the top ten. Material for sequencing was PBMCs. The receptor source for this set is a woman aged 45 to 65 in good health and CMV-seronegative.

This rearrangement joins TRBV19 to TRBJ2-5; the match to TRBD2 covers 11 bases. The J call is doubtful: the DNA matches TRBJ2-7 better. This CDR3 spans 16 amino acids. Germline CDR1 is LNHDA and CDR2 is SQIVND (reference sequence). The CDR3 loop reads CASSLRSSGGPYEQYF. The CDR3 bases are TGTGCCAGTAGCTTGCGTTCTAGCGGGGGGCCCTACGAGCAGTACTTC.

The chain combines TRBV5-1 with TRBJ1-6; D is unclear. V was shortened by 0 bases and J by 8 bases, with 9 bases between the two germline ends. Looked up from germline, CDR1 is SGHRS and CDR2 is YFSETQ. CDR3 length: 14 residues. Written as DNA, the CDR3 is TGCGCCAGCAGCTTGGGGAGTTGGGATTCACCCCTCCACTTT. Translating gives CASSLGSWDSPLHF.

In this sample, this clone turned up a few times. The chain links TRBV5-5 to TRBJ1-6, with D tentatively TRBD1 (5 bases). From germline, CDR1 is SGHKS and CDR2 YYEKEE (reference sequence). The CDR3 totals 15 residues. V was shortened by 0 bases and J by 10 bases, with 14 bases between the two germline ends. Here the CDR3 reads CASSLVTGEVSPLHF. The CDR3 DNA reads TGTGCCAGCAGCTTGGTAACAGGTGAAGTGTCACCCCTCCACTTT.

CDR3 residues: CASSFFSGTGRPAFF. CDR3 bases: TGTGCCAGCAGCTTTTTTTCCGGGACAGGGAGGCCGGCTTTCTTT. The chain employs TRBV7-9 and TRBJ1-1, with 9 bases lining up with TRBD1. Germline loops: CDR1 SEHNR, CDR2 FQNEAQ (reference sequence). This CDR3 has 15 residues. V shed 3 bases, J shed 11 bases, and the junction held 13 bases outside the gene matches.

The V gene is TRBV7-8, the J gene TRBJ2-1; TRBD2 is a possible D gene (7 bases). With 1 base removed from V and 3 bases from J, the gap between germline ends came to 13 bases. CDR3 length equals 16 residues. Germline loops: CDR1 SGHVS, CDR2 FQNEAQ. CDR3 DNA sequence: TGTGCCAGCAGCTTAGAGGGCGGGGGCCACTACAATGAGCAGTTCTTC. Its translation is CASSLEGGGHYNEQFF.

In nucleotides, the CDR3 is TGTGCCAGCAGCTTACGGGACAGGGGATCAGATACGCAGTATTTT. It translates to CASSLRDRGSDTQYF. V usage is TRBV7-9 and J usage is TRBJ2-3; 10 bases agree with TRBD1. The CDR3 is 15 amino acids. Trimming at V came to 2 bases and at J to 4 bases, leaving 3 bases not matched to a gene. Germline loops: CDR1 SEHNR, CDR2 FQNEAQ (reference sequence).

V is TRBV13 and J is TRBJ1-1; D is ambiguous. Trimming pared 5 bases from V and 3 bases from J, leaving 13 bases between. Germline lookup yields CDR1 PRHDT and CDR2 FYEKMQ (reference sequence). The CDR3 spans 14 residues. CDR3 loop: CASSLPTDYTEAFF. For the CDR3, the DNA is TGTGCCAGCAGCCTCCCGACGGACTACACTGAAGCTTTCTTT.

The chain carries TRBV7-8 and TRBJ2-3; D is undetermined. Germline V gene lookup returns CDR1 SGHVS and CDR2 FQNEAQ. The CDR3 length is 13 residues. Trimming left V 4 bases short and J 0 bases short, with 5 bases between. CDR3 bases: TGTGCCAGCAGCTCGGTGAGCACAGATACGCAGTATTTT. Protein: CASSSVSTDTQYF.

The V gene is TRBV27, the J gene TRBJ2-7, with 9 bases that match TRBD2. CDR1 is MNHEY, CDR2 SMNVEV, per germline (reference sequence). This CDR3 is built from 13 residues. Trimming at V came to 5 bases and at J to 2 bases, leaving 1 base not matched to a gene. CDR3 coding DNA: TGTGCCAGCAGTCTAGCGGGAACCTACGAGCAGTACTTC. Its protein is CASSLAGTYEQYF.

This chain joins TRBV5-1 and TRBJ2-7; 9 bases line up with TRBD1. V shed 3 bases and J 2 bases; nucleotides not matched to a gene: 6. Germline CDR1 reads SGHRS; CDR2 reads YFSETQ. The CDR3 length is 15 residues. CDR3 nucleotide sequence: TGCGCCAGCAGCTGGGGGGGACAGGGTCCCTACGAGCAGTACTTC. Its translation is CASSWGGQGPYEQYF.

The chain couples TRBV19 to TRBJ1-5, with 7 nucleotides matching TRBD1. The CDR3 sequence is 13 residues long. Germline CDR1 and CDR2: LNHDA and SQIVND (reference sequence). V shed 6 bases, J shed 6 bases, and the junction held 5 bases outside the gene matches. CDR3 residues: CASRQGVSQPQHF. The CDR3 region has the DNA TGTGCCAGTAGGCAGGGGGTGAGTCAGCCCCAGCATTTT.

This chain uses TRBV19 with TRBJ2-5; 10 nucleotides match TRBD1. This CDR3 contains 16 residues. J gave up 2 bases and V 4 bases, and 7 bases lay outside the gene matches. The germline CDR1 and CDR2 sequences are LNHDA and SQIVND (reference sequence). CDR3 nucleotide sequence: TGTGCCAGTAGTACCCGTCGGACAGGGGGACAAGAGACCCAGTACTTC. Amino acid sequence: CASSTRRTGGQETQYF. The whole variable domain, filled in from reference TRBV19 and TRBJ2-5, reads DGGITQSPKYLFRKEGQNVTLSCEQNLNHDAMYWYRQDPGQGLRLIYYSQIVNDFQKGDIAEGYSVSREKKESFPLTVTSAQKNPTAFYLCASSTRRTGGQETQYFGPGTRLLVL.

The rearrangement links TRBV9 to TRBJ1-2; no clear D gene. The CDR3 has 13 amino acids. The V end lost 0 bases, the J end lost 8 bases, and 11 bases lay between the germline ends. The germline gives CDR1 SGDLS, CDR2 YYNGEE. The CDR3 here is CASSVGGGSGYTF. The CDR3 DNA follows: TGTGCCAGCAGCGTAGGTGGAGGGAGCGGCTACACCTTC.

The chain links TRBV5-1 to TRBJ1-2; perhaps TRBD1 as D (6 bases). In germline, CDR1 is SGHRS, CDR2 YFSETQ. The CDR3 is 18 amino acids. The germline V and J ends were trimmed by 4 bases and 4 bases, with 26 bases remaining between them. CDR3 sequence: CASSPRGGTPKALYGYTF. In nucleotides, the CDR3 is TGCGCCAGCAGCCCCCGTGGTGGGACACCTAAAGCCCTCTATGGCTACACCTTC.

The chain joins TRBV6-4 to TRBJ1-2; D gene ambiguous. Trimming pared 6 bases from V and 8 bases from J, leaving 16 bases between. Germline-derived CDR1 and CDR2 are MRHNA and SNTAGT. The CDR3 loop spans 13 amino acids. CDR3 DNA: TGTGCCAGCAGCCGAGGGCCGACGGAGGGCTACACCTTC. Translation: CASSRGPTEGYTF.

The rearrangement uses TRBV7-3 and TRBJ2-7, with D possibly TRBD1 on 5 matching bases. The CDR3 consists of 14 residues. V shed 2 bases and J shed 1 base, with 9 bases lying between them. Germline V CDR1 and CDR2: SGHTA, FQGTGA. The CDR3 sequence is CASSLGRTSYEQYF. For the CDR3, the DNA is TGTGCCAGCAGCTTAGGCAGGACATCCTACGAGCAGTACTTC.

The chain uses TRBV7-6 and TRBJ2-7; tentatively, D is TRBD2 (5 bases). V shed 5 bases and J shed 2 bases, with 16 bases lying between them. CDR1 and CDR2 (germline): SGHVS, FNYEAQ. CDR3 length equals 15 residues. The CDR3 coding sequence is TGTGCCAGCAGCCCGCGGGTAAGACCCCCCTACGAGCAGTACTTC. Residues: CASSPRVRPPYEQYF. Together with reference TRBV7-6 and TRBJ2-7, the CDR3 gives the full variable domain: GAGVSQSPRYKVTKRGQDVALRCDPISGHVSLYWYRQALGQGPEFLTYFNYEAQQDKSGLPNDRFSAERPEGSISTLTIQRTEQRDSAMYRCASSPRVRPPYEQYFGPGTRLTVT.

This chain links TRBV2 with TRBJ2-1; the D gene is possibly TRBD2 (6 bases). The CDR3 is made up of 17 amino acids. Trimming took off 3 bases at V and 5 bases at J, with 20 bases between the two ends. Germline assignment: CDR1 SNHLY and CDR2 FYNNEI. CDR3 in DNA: TGTGCCAGCAGTGACCTTGGGGGACTCCGAAATAACAATGAGCAGTTCTTC. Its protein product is CASSDLGGLRNNNEQFF.

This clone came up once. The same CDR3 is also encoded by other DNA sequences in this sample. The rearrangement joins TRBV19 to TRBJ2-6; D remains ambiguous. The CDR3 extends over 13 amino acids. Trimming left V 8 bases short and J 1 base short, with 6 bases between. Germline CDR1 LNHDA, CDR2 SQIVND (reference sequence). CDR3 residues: CASSSSGANVLTF. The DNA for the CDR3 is TGTGCCAGTTCGTCGTCTGGGGCCAACGTCCTGACTTTC. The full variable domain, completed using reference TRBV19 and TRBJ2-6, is DGGITQSPKYLFRKEGQNVTLSCEQNLNHDAMYWYRQDPGQGLRLIYYSQIVNDFQKGDIAEGYSVSREKKESFPLTVTSAQKNPTAFYLCASSSSGANVLTFGAGSRLTVL.

CDR3 loop: CASSRQGNYGYTF. CDR3 nucleotides: TGTGCCAGCAGTCGACAGGGAAACTATGGCTACACCTTC. The chain joins TRBV7-9 to TRBJ1-2; 7 bases are shared with TRBD1. CDR1 is SEHNR and CDR2 is FQNEAQ in the germline V gene (reference sequence). V trimming: 6 bases; J trimming: 2 bases; junction bases outside the gene matches: 3. This CDR3 has 13 residues.

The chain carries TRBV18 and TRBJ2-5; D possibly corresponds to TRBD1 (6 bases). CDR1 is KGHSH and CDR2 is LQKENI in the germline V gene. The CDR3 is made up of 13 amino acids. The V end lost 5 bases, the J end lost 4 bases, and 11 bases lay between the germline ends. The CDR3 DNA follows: TGTGCCAGCTCATCAGGACAGATAGAGACCCAGTACTTC. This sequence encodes CASSSGQIETQYF.

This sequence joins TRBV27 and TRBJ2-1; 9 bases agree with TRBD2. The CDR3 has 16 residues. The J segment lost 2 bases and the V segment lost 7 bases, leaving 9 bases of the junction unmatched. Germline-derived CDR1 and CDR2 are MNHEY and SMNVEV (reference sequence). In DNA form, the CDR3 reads TGTGCCAGCAACTTCCTACCTAGCGGGACCTACAATGAGCAGTTCTTC. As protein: CASNFLPSGTYNEQFF.

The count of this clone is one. In DNA form, the CDR3 reads TGTGCCAGTAACCATCTAGCGGAGCTAAACACCGGGGAGCTGTTTTTT. Its protein product is CASNHLAELNTGELFF. This chain joins TRBV19 and TRBJ2-2; 7 nucleotides match TRBD2. The CDR3 runs to 16 residues. Germline-derived CDR1 and CDR2 are LNHDA and SQIVND (reference sequence). Losses at the gene ends were 7 bases for V and 2 bases for J; bases not matched to a gene: 10.

CDR3 coding DNA: TGTGCCAGCAGCCAAGATCAGCGGGATCCAAAAAACATTCAGTACTTC. Translating gives CASSQDQRDPKNIQYF. The chain links TRBV4-2 to TRBJ2-4, with 7 bases identical to TRBD2. Germline CDR1 reads LGHNA; CDR2 reads YNFKEQ. The CDR3 extends over 16 amino acids. The V and J ends lost 0 bases and 4 bases, in that order; junction bases with no gene match: 6.